Reported below is one T cell receptor (beta chain). Its matching antigen is unknown. This entry comes from a study of cytomegalovirus exposure and HLA in healthy donors. General study points: Several of the most significant clusters appeared linked to common viral pathogens, based on a later analysis. Associated with HLA alleles at 0.05 false discovery rate in a later analysis were about 17,000 TCR beta sequences. It is likely that the observed cluster of highly shared sequence variants was a sequencing artifact.

Losses at the gene ends were 10 bases for V and 1 base for J; bases not matched to a gene: 8. Germline CDR1 and CDR2: LGHNA and YNFKEQ. The CDR3 is 14 residues long. The PCR ran on 60 Vbeta and 13 Jbeta primers. Original processing methods: It was a later analysis that counted tens of millions of unique TCR beta chains, of which some 9.9 million were shared. Produced via immunoSEQ multiplex PCR; TCRdb's table is partial and in-frame only. Clonal size and the V and J genes are those of that table, whereas D and trimming came from the DNA. This sample has 90,000 or so clones, with less than 85% found just once.

The sequence was obtained from a man aged 55-75 years in good health and CMV-seronegative. The chain carries TRBV4-2 and TRBJ2-7, with 9 bases aligning to TRBD2. Sample: PBMCs. Written as DNA, the CDR3 is TGTGCCACCGTAGCGGGGGCCCCTTCCTACGAGCAGTACTTC. Translated: CATVAGAPSYEQYF.